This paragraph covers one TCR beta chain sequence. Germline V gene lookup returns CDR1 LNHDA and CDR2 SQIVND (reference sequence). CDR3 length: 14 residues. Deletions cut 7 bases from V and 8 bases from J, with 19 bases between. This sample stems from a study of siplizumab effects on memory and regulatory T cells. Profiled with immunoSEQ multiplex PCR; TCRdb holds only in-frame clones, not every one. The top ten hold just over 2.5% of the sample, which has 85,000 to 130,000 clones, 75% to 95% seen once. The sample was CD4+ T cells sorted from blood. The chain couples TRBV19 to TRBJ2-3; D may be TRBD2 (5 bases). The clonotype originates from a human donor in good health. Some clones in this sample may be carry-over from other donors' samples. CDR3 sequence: CASKFEGDASTQYF. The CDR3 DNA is TGTGCCAGTAAATTTGAGGGCGACGCCTCTACGCAGTATTTT.